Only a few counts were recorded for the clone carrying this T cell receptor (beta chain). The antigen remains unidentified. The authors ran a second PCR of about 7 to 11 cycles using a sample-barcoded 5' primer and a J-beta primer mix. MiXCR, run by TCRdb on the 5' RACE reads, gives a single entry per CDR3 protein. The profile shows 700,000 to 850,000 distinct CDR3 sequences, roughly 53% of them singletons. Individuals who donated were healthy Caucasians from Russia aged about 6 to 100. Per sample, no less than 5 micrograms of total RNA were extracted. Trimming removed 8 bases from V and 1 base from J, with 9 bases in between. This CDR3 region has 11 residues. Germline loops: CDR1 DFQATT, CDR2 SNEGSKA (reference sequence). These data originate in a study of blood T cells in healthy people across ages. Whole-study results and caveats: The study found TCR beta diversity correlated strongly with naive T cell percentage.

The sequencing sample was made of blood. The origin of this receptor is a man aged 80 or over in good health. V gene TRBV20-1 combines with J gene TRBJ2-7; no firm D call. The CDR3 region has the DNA TGCAGTACCATTAATTCCTACGAGCAGTACTTC. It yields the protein CSTINSYEQYF.